Presented here are 6 T cell receptor beta chains from one specimen sequenced in a study of blood T cells in healthy people across ages. Using a J-beta primer mix together with a sample-barcoded 5' primer, a second PCR was run for roughly 6 to 11 cycles. TCRdb reanalysed the 5' RACE reads using MiXCR and keeps one entry per CDR3 protein. The sample carries about 1.5 million distinct CDR3 sequences, around 40% recorded once. The sample taken for sequencing was blood. These receptors were obtained from a young woman in good health.

The rearrangement uses TRBV4-1 and TRBJ1-3, with TRBD1 matching 8 bases. CDR1 and CDR2 from the germline V gene are MGHRA and YSYEKL. CDR3 length equals 15 residues. V trimming: 1 base; J trimming: 3 bases; junction bases outside the gene matches: 2. DNA of the CDR3: TGCGCCAGCAGCCAAGCCGGGACAGGTGGAAACACCATATATTTT. Translating gives CASSQAGTGGNTIYF.

This clonotype was recorded a few times. At one end the junction does not follow the germline gene, possibly because of a read error. The chain uses TRBV7-2 and TRBJ1-5, with D hard to call. CDR3 size: 15 residues. From germline, CDR1 is SGHTA and CDR2 FQGNSA. The chain's CDR3 is CASSLGSLSNQPQHF. CDR3 nucleotides: TGTGCCAGCAGTTTAGGTAGCCTTAGCAATCAGCCCCAGCATTTT.

On this clonotype: The germline gene is not matched at one end of the junction; a read error may be the cause. The chain has TRBV20-1 and TRBJ2-1; weak D call: TRBD2 (5 bases). Germline-derived CDR1 and CDR2 are DFQATT and SNEGSKA (reference sequence). The CDR3 is 14 residues long. The CDR3 region has the DNA TGCAGTACTAGAGATCAGTACCCTTACAATGAGCAGTTCTTC. This translates into CSTRDQYPYNEQFF.

The chain links TRBV25-1 to TRBJ1-5; D is unresolved. The CDR3 loop spans 13 amino acids. CDR1 is MGHDK and CDR2 is SYGVNS in the germline V gene. V was clipped by 6 bases and J by 7 bases, with 13 bases between them. CDR3 residues: CASRGGKGQPQHF. The CDR3 DNA reads TGTGCCAGCAGGGGCGGGAAGGGCCAGCCCCAGCATTTT.

V and J are TRBV4-2 and TRBJ2-1; 8 bases agree with TRBD2. Germline CDR1 reads LGHNA; CDR2 reads YNFKEQ. Losses at the gene ends were 0 bases for V and 4 bases for J; bases not matched to a gene: 8. The CDR3 is made up of 17 amino acids. This chain's CDR3 is CASSQEARGLAYNEQFF. The CDR3 DNA follows: TGTGCCAGCAGCCAAGAAGCGAGAGGACTAGCTTACAATGAGCAGTTCTTC.

CDR3 bases: TGCGCCAGCAGCCTATGGACAGACGCTAACACTGAAGCTTTCTTT. Amino acid sequence: CASSLWTDANTEAFF. The chain recombines TRBV4-3 with TRBJ1-1; a weak D match, TRBD1 (6 bases). The germline V gene has CDR1 LGHNA and CDR2 YSLEER. V shed 4 bases and J shed 2 bases, with 14 bases lying between them. The CDR3 runs to 15 residues.